Listed here are 11 T cell receptor beta chains from one sample, sequenced in a study of PD-L1 blockade in urothelial cancer. Sequencing was performed with immunoSEQ multiplex PCR; in TCRdb, only in-frame clones are kept and a portion is missing. The repertoire holds 60,000 to 85,000 clones, with roughly 87% as singletons. The source material was PBMCs, sampled around atezolizumab (anti-PD-L1) treatment. These receptor sequences come from a woman aged 70 to 79 with urothelial cancer.

This chain joins TRBV4-3 and TRBJ2-3, with 7 bases that match TRBD1. The CDR3 is 13 residues long. The trim removed 5 bases at V and 4 bases at J, leaving 3 bases unmatched. Germline V lookup: CDR1 LGHNA, CDR2 YSLEER. The CDR3 DNA is TGCGCCAGCAGCAAAGGGACAGCAGATACGCAGTATTTT. Translating it yields CASSKGTADTQYF.

The chain has TRBV27 and TRBJ2-1; 7 nucleotides line up with TRBD1. Trimming removed 2 bases from V and 7 bases from J; junction bases left unmatched: 5. The V gene's germline CDR1 is MNHEY and CDR2 SMNVEV (reference sequence). The CDR3 extends over 14 amino acids. CDR3 in amino acids: CASSLTAQGNEQFF. CDR3 nucleotide sequence: TGTGCCAGCAGTTTAACTGCACAGGGGAATGAGCAGTTCTTC.

This rearrangement joins TRBV4-2 to TRBJ1-6; D is unresolved. Germline loops: CDR1 LGHNA, CDR2 YNFKEQ. CDR3 length: 15 amino acids. V lost 1 base to trimming and J lost 6 bases, with 10 bases between them. The CDR3 DNA reads TGTGCCAGCAGCCAAGGGCGGGAGGGTAATTCACCCCTCCACTTT. Translated: CASSQGREGNSPLHF.

This chain joins TRBV7-9 and TRBJ2-1; 9 nucleotides align to TRBD2. In germline, CDR1 is SEHNR, CDR2 FQNEAQ (reference sequence). Trimming took 6 bases from V and 7 from J; bases not matched to a gene: 7. This CDR3 has 14 amino acids. CDR3 region: CASRTSGGVNEQFF. In nucleotides, the CDR3 is TGTGCCAGCAGGACTAGCGGTGGGGTGAATGAGCAGTTCTTC.

V gene TRBV11-2 combines with J gene TRBJ2-7; perhaps TRBD2 as D (6 bases). Per the germline V gene, CDR1 is SGHAT and CDR2 is FQNNGV. This CDR3 contains 12 residues. Trimming left V 1 base short and J 12 bases short, with 13 bases between. CDR3 sequence (DNA): TGTGCCAGCAGCTTAGTAGGAGGGCCGGCGTACTTC. Translated, it gives CASSLVGGPAYF.

This clone was detected only once. This chain uses TRBV30 with TRBJ2-3; TRBD1 aligns across 7 bases. The CDR3 has 13 amino acids. Germline V gene data show CDR1 as GTSNPN and CDR2 as SVGIG (reference sequence). V lost 4 bases and J lost 2; bases outside the gene matches: 3. The DNA for the CDR3 is TGTGCCTGGAACAGGGGAATCACAGATACGCAGTATTTT. This translates into CAWNRGITDTQYF.

This clone was recorded a few times. The rearrangement joins TRBV10-3 to TRBJ2-7; 10 bases line up with TRBD1. This CDR3 contains 17 residues. Per germline, CDR1 ENHRY and CDR2 SYGVKD. Unmatched junction bases numbered 11, after V lost 4 bases and J lost 2 bases. The CDR3 DNA sequence: TGTGCCATCAGTGGAAGTCCCCGGGACAGGGGTGCCTACGAGCAGTACTTC. Translation: CAISGSPRDRGAYEQYF.

For the CDR3, the DNA is TGCGCCAGCAGCTTGATCCTAGCGGCATCTAGCACAGATACGCAGTATTTT. This translates into CASSLILAASSTDTQYF. This chain links TRBV5-1 with TRBJ2-3, with 7 bases identical to TRBD2. This CDR3 is 17 amino acids long. The germline V gene has CDR1 SGHRS and CDR2 YFSETQ. V was clipped by 1 base and J by 0 bases; unmatched bases: 8.

The chain links TRBV27 to TRBJ1-6; no reliable D call. The germline V gene has CDR1 MNHEY and CDR2 SMNVEV (reference sequence). This CDR3 has 13 amino acids. V lost 3 bases and J lost 9, with 9 bases in between. The DNA of the CDR3 is TGTGCCAGCAGTTTTTTCCAGGCTTCACCCCTCCACTTT. Its protein product is CASSFFQASPLHF.

This chain connects TRBV5-1 to TRBJ2-7, with TRBD1 matching over 8 bases. The CDR3 spans 14 residues. Germline V lookup: CDR1 SGHRS, CDR2 YFSETQ. V shed 3 bases and J 3 bases; nucleotides not matched to a gene: 5. CDR3 DNA sequence: TGCGCCAGCAGCTCTGACGGACAGGGCTACGAGCAGTACTTC. Encoded protein: CASSSDGQGYEQYF.

The genes are TRBV4-2 and TRBJ2-1; D is possibly TRBD2 (6 bases). The germline V and J ends were trimmed by 4 bases and 5 bases, with 21 bases remaining between them. CDR1 is LGHNA and CDR2 is YNFKEQ in the germline V gene. The CDR3 loop spans 17 amino acids. The CDR3 reads CASSLDLVWTINNEQFF. CDR3 in DNA: TGTGCCAGCAGCCTAGACCTTGTCTGGACTATCAACAATGAGCAGTTCTTC.